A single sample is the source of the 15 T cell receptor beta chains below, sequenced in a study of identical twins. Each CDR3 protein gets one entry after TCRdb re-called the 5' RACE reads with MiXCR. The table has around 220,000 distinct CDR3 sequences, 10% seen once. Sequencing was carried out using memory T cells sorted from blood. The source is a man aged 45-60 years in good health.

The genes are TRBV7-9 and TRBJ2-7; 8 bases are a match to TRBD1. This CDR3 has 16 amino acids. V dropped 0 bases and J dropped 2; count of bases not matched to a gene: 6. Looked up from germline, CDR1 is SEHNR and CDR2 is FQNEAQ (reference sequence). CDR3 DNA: TGTGCCAGCAGCTTAGCCCAGGGACAGGCTACCTACGAGCAGTACTTC. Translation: CASSLAQGQATYEQYF.

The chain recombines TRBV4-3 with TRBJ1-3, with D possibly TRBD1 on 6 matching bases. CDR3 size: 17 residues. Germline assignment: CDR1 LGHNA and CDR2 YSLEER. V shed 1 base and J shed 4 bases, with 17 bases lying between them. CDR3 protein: CASSQGPTGTQGNTIYF. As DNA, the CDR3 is TGCGCCAGCAGCCAAGGCCCCACAGGGACGCAGGGAAACACCATATATTTT.

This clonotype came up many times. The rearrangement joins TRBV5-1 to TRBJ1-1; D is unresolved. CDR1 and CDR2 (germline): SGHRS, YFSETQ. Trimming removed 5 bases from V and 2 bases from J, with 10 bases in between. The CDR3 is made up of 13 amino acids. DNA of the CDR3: TGCGCCAGCAGAAGGGATGTAAACACTGAAGCTTTCTTT. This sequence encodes CASRRDVNTEAFF.

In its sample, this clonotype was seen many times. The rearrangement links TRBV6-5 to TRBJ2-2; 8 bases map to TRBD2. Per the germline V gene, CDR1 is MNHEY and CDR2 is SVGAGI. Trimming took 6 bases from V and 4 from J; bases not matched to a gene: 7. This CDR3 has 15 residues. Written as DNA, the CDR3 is TGTGCCAGCAGCTTAATCCGGGGGGGCACCGGGGAGCTGTTTTTT. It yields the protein CASSLIRGGTGELFF.

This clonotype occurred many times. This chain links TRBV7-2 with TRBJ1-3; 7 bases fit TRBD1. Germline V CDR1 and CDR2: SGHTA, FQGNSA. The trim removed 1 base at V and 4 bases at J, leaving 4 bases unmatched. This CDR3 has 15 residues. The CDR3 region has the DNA TGTGCCAGCAGCTTAGTTCAGGGACAGGGAAACACCATATATTTT. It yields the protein CASSLVQGQGNTIYF.

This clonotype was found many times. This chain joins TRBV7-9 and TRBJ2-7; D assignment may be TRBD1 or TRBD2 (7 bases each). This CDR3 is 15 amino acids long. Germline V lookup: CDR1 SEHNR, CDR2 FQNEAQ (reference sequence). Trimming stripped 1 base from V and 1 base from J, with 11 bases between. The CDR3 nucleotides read TGTGCCAGCAGCTTAGAGCGGGACAGTTCCTACGAGCAGTACTTC. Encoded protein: CASSLERDSSYEQYF.

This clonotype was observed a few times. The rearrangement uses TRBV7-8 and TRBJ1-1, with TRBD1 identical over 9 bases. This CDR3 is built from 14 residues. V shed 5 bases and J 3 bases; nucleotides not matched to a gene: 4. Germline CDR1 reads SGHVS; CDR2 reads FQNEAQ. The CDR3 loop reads CASSHRGRDTEAFF. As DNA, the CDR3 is TGTGCCAGCAGCCACAGGGGGCGAGACACTGAAGCTTTCTTT.

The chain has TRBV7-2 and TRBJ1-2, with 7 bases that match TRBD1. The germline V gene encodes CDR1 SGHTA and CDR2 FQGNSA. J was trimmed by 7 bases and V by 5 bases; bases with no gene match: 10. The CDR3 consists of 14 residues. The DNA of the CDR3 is TGTGCCAGCAGCCTCCGGACAGGAGAGTCTGGCTACACCTTC. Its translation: CASSLRTGESGYTF.

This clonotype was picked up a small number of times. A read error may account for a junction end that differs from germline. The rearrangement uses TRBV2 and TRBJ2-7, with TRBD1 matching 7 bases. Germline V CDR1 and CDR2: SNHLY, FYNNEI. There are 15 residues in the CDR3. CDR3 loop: CVSSEGQTKTYEQYF. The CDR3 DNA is TGTGTCAGCAGTGAGGGACAGACTAAGACCTACGAGCAGTACTTC.

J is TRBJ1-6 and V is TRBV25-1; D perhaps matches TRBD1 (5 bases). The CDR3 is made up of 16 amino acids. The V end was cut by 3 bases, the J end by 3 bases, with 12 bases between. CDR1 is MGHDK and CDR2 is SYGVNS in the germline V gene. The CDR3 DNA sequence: TGTGCCAGCAGTGAGACCCGACAGAGCTATAATTCACCCCTCCACTTT. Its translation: CASSETRQSYNSPLHF.

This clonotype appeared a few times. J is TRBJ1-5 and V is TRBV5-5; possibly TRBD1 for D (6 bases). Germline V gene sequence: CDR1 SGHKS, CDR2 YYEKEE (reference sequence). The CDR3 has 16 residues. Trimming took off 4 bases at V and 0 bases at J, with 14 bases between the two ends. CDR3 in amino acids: CASSPIGGDSNQPQHF. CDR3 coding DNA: TGTGCCAGCAGCCCCATAGGGGGGGATAGCAATCAGCCCCAGCATTTT.

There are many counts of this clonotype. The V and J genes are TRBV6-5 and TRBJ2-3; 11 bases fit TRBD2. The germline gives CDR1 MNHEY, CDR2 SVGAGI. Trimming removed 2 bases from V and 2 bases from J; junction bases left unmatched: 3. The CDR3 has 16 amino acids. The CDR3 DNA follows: TGTGCCAGCAGTTACCGGACTAGCGGGTACACAGATACGCAGTATTTT. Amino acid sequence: CASSYRTSGYTDTQYF.

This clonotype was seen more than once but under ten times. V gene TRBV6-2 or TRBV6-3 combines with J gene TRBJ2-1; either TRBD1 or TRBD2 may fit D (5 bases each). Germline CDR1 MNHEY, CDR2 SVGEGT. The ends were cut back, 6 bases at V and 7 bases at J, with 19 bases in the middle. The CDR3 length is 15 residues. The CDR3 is CASRPIGTLLNEQFF. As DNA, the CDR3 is TGTGCCAGCAGGCCTATCGGGACCCTGCTAAATGAGCAGTTCTTC.

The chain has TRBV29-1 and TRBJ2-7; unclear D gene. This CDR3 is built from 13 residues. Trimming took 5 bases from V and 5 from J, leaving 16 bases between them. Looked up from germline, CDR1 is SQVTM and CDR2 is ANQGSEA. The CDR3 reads CSVSIDMYDEQYF. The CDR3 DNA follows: TGCAGCGTTTCAATCGACATGTATGACGAGCAGTACTTC.

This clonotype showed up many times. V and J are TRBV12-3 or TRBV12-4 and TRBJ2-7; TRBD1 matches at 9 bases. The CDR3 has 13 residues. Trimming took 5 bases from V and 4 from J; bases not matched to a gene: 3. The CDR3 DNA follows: TGTGCCAGCAGTCCCGGGACAGGGTACGAGCAGTACTTC. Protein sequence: CASSPGTGYEQYF.